The 32 T cell receptor beta chains presented below share a single source sample, sequenced in a study of control samples from healthy donors and cancer patients. Assay: immunoSEQ multiplex PCR; the TCRdb copy retains only in-frame clones and omits some. In the table there are 200,000 or so clones, about 90% of which are singletons. Material: blood. The receptors here all came from a man aged 25-45 years in good health.

As DNA, the CDR3 is TGTGCCAGCAGCCAAGATCGGCTCAGCAAAGCTTTCTTT. Protein product: CASSQDRLSKAFF. This chain uses TRBV3-1 (or the pseudogene TRBV3-2) with TRBJ1-1; unclear D gene. Trimming cost V 0 bases and J 9 bases, with 11 bases left between them. The germline V gene encodes CDR1 LGHDT and CDR2 YNNKEL (reference sequence). The CDR3 length is 13 residues.

This clone occurred once. Here the CDR3 reads CASSFSGGHYNEQFF. The CDR3 coding sequence is TGTGCCAGCAGCTTTAGCGGGGGACACTACAATGAGCAGTTCTTC. This chain joins TRBV5-4 and TRBJ2-1; 9 nucleotides line up with TRBD2. Per germline, CDR1 SGHNT and CDR2 YYREEE (reference sequence). CDR3 size: 15 residues. J gave up 3 bases and V 2 bases, and 3 bases lay outside the gene matches.

The chain carries TRBV5-1 and TRBJ2-4; 14 nucleotides match TRBD2. Germline V gives CDR1 SGHRS, CDR2 YFSETQ. This CDR3 is 19 amino acids long. J lost 8 bases, V lost 3 bases, and 16 bases had no gene match. The CDR3 DNA reads as TGCGCCAGCAGCTCATCCACCGGACTAGCGGGGGGTTCGATGGACATTCAGTACTTC. Translated: CASSSSTGLAGGSMDIQYF.

This clone occurred once. The V and J genes are TRBV12-5 and TRBJ1-1, with TRBD1 as a possible D gene (5 bases). This CDR3 has 14 residues. The germline V gene encodes CDR1 LGHNT and CDR2 FRNRAP. Trimming stripped 6 bases from V and 2 bases from J, with 13 bases between. Here the CDR3 reads CASGLDTRNTEAFF. In DNA, the CDR3 is TGTGCTAGTGGGCTGGACACCCGAAACACTGAAGCTTTCTTT.

The rearrangement joins TRBV6-5 to TRBJ1-2; D remains unclear. Per germline, CDR1 MNHEY and CDR2 SVGAGI. V lost 2 bases, J lost 2 bases, and 6 bases lay in between. CDR3 length equals 13 residues. CDR3 loop: CASSYGRNYGYTF. The CDR3 nucleotides are TGTGCCAGCAGTTACGGGCGAAACTATGGCTACACCTTC.

The J gene is TRBJ2-1, the V gene TRBV5-1; 7 nucleotides line up with TRBD2. The CDR3 loop spans 14 amino acids. CDR1 and CDR2 from the germline V gene are SGHRS and YFSETQ. J gave up 8 bases and V 4 bases, and 9 bases lay outside the gene matches. The CDR3 protein is CASSPRTAGDEQFF. The DNA of the CDR3 is TGCGCCAGCAGCCCCCGTACGGCGGGGGATGAGCAGTTCTTC.

The chain is built from TRBV6-5 and TRBJ1-6, with TRBD1 matching 7 bases. The CDR3 has 15 residues. From germline, CDR1 is MNHEY and CDR2 SVGAGI. V was pared by 6 bases and J by 6 bases, with 8 bases of the junction left unmatched. The CDR3 DNA is TGTGCCAGCAGCAGTAGTCGGGACAGTAATTCACCCCTCCACTTT. Residues: CASSSSRDSNSPLHF.

The chain links TRBV24-1 to TRBJ2-2; D is possibly TRBD1 (6 bases). The CDR3 contains 14 residues. Trimming stripped 10 bases from V and 1 base from J, with 12 bases between. The V gene's germline CDR1 is KGHDR and CDR2 SFDVKD. The CDR3 DNA is TGTGCCACGGGGACAACTCTGAACACCGGGGAGCTGTTTTTT. Encoded protein: CATGTTLNTGELFF.

With regard to this clone: Other DNA sequences in this sample translate to the same CDR3. J is TRBJ2-7 and V is TRBV30; D remains ambiguous. V was pared by 0 bases and J by 1 base, with 7 bases between. Germline CDR1 GTSNPN, CDR2 SVGIG (reference sequence). CDR3 length: 13 residues. In DNA, the CDR3 is TGTGCCTGGAGTGTAGGGCAGTCCTACGAGCAGTACTTC. It is translated as CAWSVGQSYEQYF.

This chain uses TRBV10-1 with TRBJ2-1, with D unresolved. This CDR3 region has 17 residues. Germline V CDR1 and CDR2: WNHNN, SYGVQD (reference sequence). Trimming stripped 7 bases from V and 3 bases from J, with 22 bases between. The CDR3 DNA reads TGCGCCAGCATCCTAATTGCAGTAGAACTCCGCTACAATGAGCAGTTCTTC. Translation: CASILIAVELRYNEQFF.

The chain combines TRBV30 with TRBJ1-5; D might be TRBD1 (5 bases). CDR3 size: 13 residues. The V gene lost 2 bases and the J gene lost 5 bases, with 10 bases spanning the gap. The germline V gene has CDR1 GTSNPN and CDR2 SVGIG (reference sequence). The CDR3 nucleotides read TGTGCCTGGAGTCACCAGGGAGATCAGCCCCAGCATTTT. Its translation: CAWSHQGDQPQHF.

The CDR3 DNA reads TGTGCCACCAGCAACCGGGGACGGGCCTCCTACGAGCAGTACTTC. Amino acid sequence: CATSNRGRASYEQYF. This chain connects TRBV15 to TRBJ2-7; the D call may be TRBD1 or TRBD2 (5 bases each). Per germline, CDR1 LNHNV and CDR2 YYDKDF (reference sequence). The CDR3 is 15 residues long. Trimming removed 4 bases at V and 0 bases at J, with 13 bases between.

V and J are TRBV9 and TRBJ2-3, with a weak D call TRBD1 (5 bases). V was clipped by 2 bases and J by 0 bases, with 7 bases between them. The CDR3 covers 14 residues. CDR1 is SGDLS and CDR2 is YYNGEE in the germline V gene. The CDR3 bases are TGTGCCAGCAGCGTCAAGGGGAGCACAGATACGCAGTATTTT. The encoded protein is CASSVKGSTDTQYF.

V usage is TRBV11-2 and J usage is TRBJ1-1, with unresolved D. CDR1 is SGHAT, CDR2 FQNNGV, per germline. The ends were cut back, 1 base at V and 4 bases at J, with 7 bases in the middle. The length of the CDR3 is 13 residues. Written as DNA, the CDR3 is TGTGCCAGCAGCTTAGCGGTGGGCACTGAAGCTTTCTTT. Protein product: CASSLAVGTEAFF.

Written as DNA, the CDR3 is TGTGCCAGTACAGATGACACCTTAGCCAAAAACATTCAGTACTTC. It translates to CASTDDTLAKNIQYF. The rearrangement links TRBV19 to TRBJ2-4; D remains ambiguous. Trimming removed 7 bases at V and 0 bases at J, with 13 bases between. CDR1 and CDR2 from the germline V gene are LNHDA and SQIVND (reference sequence). CDR3 size: 15 residues. Based on the CDR3 plus reference TRBV19 and TRBJ2-4, the full variable domain is DGGITQSPKYLFRKEGQNVTLSCEQNLNHDAMYWYRQDPGQGLRLIYYSQIVNDFQKGDIAEGYSVSREKKESFPLTVTSAQKNPTAFYLCASTDDTLAKNIQYFGAGTRLSVL.

The rearrangement uses TRBV2 and TRBJ2-7, with 8 bases identical to TRBD1. The V gene end was trimmed by 5 bases and the J gene end by 3 bases; junction bases not matched to a gene: 9. Germline assignment: CDR1 SNHLY and CDR2 FYNNEI. This CDR3 has 15 amino acids. The CDR3 DNA is TGTGCCAGCAGTCAAGGACAGGGATCCTACTACGAGCAGTACTTC. This codes for CASSQGQGSYYEQYF.

V gene TRBV5-1 combines with J gene TRBJ2-3; maybe TRBD2 (6 bases). V dropped 0 bases and J dropped 4 bases, with 9 bases sitting between them. The V gene's germline CDR1 is SGHRS and CDR2 YFSETQ. The CDR3 sequence is 14 residues long. CDR3 region: CASSLVAGSDTQYF. In DNA, the CDR3 is TGCGCCAGCAGCTTGGTGGCGGGGTCAGATACGCAGTATTTT.

This clone was seen only once. The chain joins TRBV3-1 (or the pseudogene TRBV3-2) to TRBJ2-1; 11 nucleotides agree with TRBD2. CDR3 length: 15 residues. Germline V gene lookup returns CDR1 LGHDT and CDR2 YNNKEL (reference sequence). V gave up 4 bases and J gave up 10 bases; unmatched junction bases: 9. CDR3 residues: CASSLSGGAIGEQFF. The CDR3 DNA reads as TGTGCCAGCAGCCTTAGCGGGGGGGCCATTGGGGAGCAGTTCTTC.

This clone appeared once. This chain connects TRBV18 to TRBJ1-1; D is perhaps TRBD1 (6 bases). V lost 0 bases to trimming and J lost 0 bases, with 8 bases between them. The length of the CDR3 is 15 residues. Germline V gene sequence: CDR1 KGHSH, CDR2 LQKENI. The CDR3 region is CASSPPRGVNTEAFF. The DNA of the CDR3 is TGTGCCAGCTCACCACCGAGGGGGGTGAACACTGAAGCTTTCTTT.

The V gene is TRBV5-1, the J gene TRBJ1-4; 8 nucleotides align to TRBD1. The CDR3 covers 14 residues. V gave up 0 bases and J gave up 6 bases; unmatched junction bases: 1. The germline V gene has CDR1 SGHRS and CDR2 YFSETQ. The CDR3 coding sequence is TGCGCCAGCAGCTTGGCCAGGGGGCATGAAAAACTGTTTTTT. It yields the protein CASSLARGHEKLFF.

The chain uses TRBV12-3 or TRBV12-4 and TRBJ1-4, with a tentative D call TRBD1 (5 bases). This CDR3 is 13 amino acids long. V lost 1 base and J lost 7, with 7 bases in between. The CDR3: CASSLGGGEKLFF. The CDR3 DNA sequence: TGTGCCAGCAGTTTAGGGGGGGGTGAAAAACTGTTTTTT.

This chain uses TRBV15 with TRBJ1-1, with D uncertain. The CDR3 consists of 14 residues. V gave up 1 base and J gave up 4 bases, with 10 bases separating them. Germline V CDR1 and CDR2: LNHNV, YYDKDF (reference sequence). The CDR3 here is CATSRGRTGTEAFF. CDR3 DNA: TGTGCCACCAGCAGAGGACGGACGGGCACTGAAGCTTTCTTT.

The rearrangement links TRBV30 to TRBJ1-1; perhaps TRBD1 as D (5 bases). Trimming stripped 1 base from V and 2 bases from J, with 8 bases between. There are 13 residues in the CDR3. Germline loops: CDR1 GTSNPN, CDR2 SVGIG (reference sequence). The CDR3 DNA sequence: TGTGCCTGGAGTGGGTGGACAAACACTGAAGCTTTCTTT. Its translation: CAWSGWTNTEAFF.

The J gene is TRBJ1-4, the V gene TRBV5-6, with TRBD1 matching over 9 bases. Germline CDR1 is SGHDT and CDR2 is YYEEEE. This CDR3 spans 14 amino acids. V trimming: 4 bases; J trimming: 7 bases; junction bases outside the gene matches: 5. The CDR3 is CASSAGQGREKLFF. The CDR3 nucleotides read TGTGCCAGCAGCGCGGGACAGGGACGTGAAAAACTGTTTTTT.

This chain joins TRBV28 and TRBJ1-6; D is undetermined. The CDR3 totals 13 residues. V gave up 2 bases and J gave up 9 bases, with 8 bases separating them. CDR1 is MDHEN, CDR2 SYDVKM, per germline. CDR3 in amino acids: CASSLTVGSPLHF. The CDR3, as DNA: TGTGCCAGCAGTTTAACAGTAGGTTCACCCCTCCACTTT.

The rearrangement joins TRBV9 to TRBJ1-2, with D perhaps matching TRBD1 (6 bases). From germline, CDR1 is SGDLS and CDR2 YYNGEE. This CDR3 comprises 11 residues. V lost 8 bases, J lost 7 bases, and 12 bases lay in between. The CDR3 region is CASQGTSGYTF. The DNA for the CDR3 is TGTGCCAGTCAGGGGACAAGTGGCTACACCTTC.

The chain uses TRBV13 and TRBJ2-7; 8 bases fit TRBD1. With V trimmed by 5 bases and J by 4 bases, 7 bases remained unmatched. The CDR3 covers 14 residues. The germline V gene encodes CDR1 PRHDT and CDR2 FYEKMQ (reference sequence). The CDR3 DNA reads as TGTGCCAGCAGCCTCCGGGACAGGAGATACGAGCAGTACTTC. Protein: CASSLRDRRYEQYF.

The sample holds one count of this clone. The chain combines TRBV15 with TRBJ2-7; D is ambiguous. Germline CDR1 LNHNV, CDR2 YYDKDF (reference sequence). This CDR3 has 14 residues. Deletions cut 0 bases from V and 1 base from J, with 7 bases between. The CDR3 loop is CATSRDLNSYEQYF. CDR3 DNA: TGTGCCACCAGCAGAGATTTAAATTCCTACGAGCAGTACTTC.

The sample holds one count of this clone. The rearrangement uses TRBV2 and TRBJ2-1, with D possibly being TRBD1 or TRBD2 (5 bases each). Per germline, CDR1 SNHLY and CDR2 FYNNEI. V was shortened by 2 bases and J by 7 bases, with 15 bases between the two germline ends. This CDR3 spans 15 amino acids. CDR3 nucleotides: TGTGCCAGCAGTGAACGGCAGGGACCGGAAAATGAGCAGTTCTTC. Translated: CASSERQGPENEQFF.

The rearrangement uses TRBV11-2 and TRBJ1-1, with D uncertain. The germline V gene encodes CDR1 SGHAT and CDR2 FQNNGV. The CDR3 covers 15 residues. V lost 3 bases and J lost 2, with 13 bases in between. The CDR3 coding sequence is TGTGCCAGCAGCTTGGGTGGCGGGGTTAACACTGAAGCTTTCTTT. It is translated as CASSLGGGVNTEAFF. Full variable domain (missing parts from reference TRBV11-2 and TRBJ1-1): EAGVAQSPRYKIIEKRQSVAFWCNPISGHATLYWYQQILGQGPKLLIQFQNNGVVDDSQLPKDRFSAERLKGVDSTLKIQPAKLEDSAVYLCASSLGGGVNTEAFFGQGTRLTVV.

This chain uses TRBV19 with TRBJ1-5; 9 nucleotides align to TRBD1. This CDR3 comprises 16 residues. The germline CDR1 and CDR2 sequences are LNHDA and SQIVND (reference sequence). V was pared by 4 bases and J by 6 bases, with 10 bases of the junction left unmatched. CDR3 bases: TGTGCCAGTAGTACTCACAGGGGGCTCCAAGGTCAGCCCCAGCATTTT. This translates into CASSTHRGLQGQPQHF.

The gene calls are TRBV27 and TRBJ1-6, with 7 nucleotides matching TRBD1. CDR3 length: 16 residues. After removal of 0 bases from V and 6 bases from J, the junction contained 5 bases not matched to a gene. Germline V lookup: CDR1 MNHEY, CDR2 SMNVEV (reference sequence). CDR3 bases: TGTGCCAGCAGTTTATCACCGACAGGGACTAATTCACCCCTCCACTTT. This translates into CASSLSPTGTNSPLHF.